This T cell receptor beta chain derives from a study of OX40 agonist ivuxolimab in advanced cancers. Study at large: The patients' treatment was ivuxolimab, an agonistic anti-OX40 (CD134) antibody.

In regard to this clone: What it binds is unknown.

General observations from the study: No antigen was identified for the clonally expanded peripheral T cells. Clonal expansion by week 6 occurred in CD4+ and CD8+ blood T cells (at 0.1 to 3.0 mg/kg).

Patients were ruled out by autoimmune disease history or systemic immunosuppression. Only in-frame clones appear in the TCRdb table, and some are missing; sequencing was by immunoSEQ multiplex PCR. This sample has 50,000 to 80,000 clones, with 70% to 90% found just once. The CDR3 runs to 14 residues. V was shortened by 1 base and J by 1 base, with 7 bases between the two germline ends. Germline V gives CDR1 MDHEN, CDR2 SYDVKM. The chain employs TRBV28 and TRBJ1-2; D gene uncertain. This TCR was recovered from an adult with an advanced solid tumor such as melanoma, head and neck, liver or kidney cancer. The starting material was CD4+ or CD8+ T cells sorted from blood, obtained in a trial of the OX40 agonist ivuxolimab. The CDR3 coding sequence is TGTGCCAGCAGTTTATCTGACCGTAACTATGGCTACACCTTC. Protein sequence: CASSLSDRNYGYTF.